The 32 T cell receptor beta chains below come from one sample, sequenced in a study of cytomegalovirus exposure and HLA in healthy donors. Primers for the PCR totalled 60 Vbeta and 13 Jbeta. Profiled with immunoSEQ multiplex PCR; TCRdb holds only in-frame clones, not every one. This table has approximately 70,000 clones, around 78% appearing once. The sample was PBMCs. The source of these receptors is a man over 45 in good health and CMV-seronegative.

This chain links TRBV4-1 with TRBJ2-1, with TRBD2 matching over 11 bases. V shed 4 bases and J 8 bases; nucleotides not matched to a gene: 7. CDR1 MGHRA and CDR2 YSYEKL come from the germline V gene. This CDR3 contains 15 residues. CDR3 loop: CASSPATSGSYEQFF. The CDR3 nucleotides read TGCGCCAGCAGCCCCGCTACTAGCGGGAGCTATGAGCAGTTCTTC.

The chain is built from TRBV5-4 and TRBJ1-1; D gene unclear. Germline loops: CDR1 SGHNT, CDR2 YYREEE (reference sequence). The V end lost 9 bases, the J end lost 2 bases, and 20 bases lay between the germline ends. The CDR3 loop spans 15 amino acids. The DNA of the CDR3 is TGTGCCACCCTCGGGGAGGCCTTACCCAACACTGAAGCTTTCTTT. Translation gives CATLGEALPNTEAFF.

The rearrangement links TRBV19 to TRBJ2-7; the D gene is possibly TRBD1 (6 bases). V was trimmed by 4 bases and J by 0 bases, leaving 22 bases between them. The CDR3 spans 18 residues. Germline CDR1 is LNHDA and CDR2 is SQIVND (reference sequence). The CDR3 region is CASSTNSTGTMSSYEQYF. CDR3 nucleotide sequence: TGTGCCAGTAGTACCAATAGTACCGGGACAATGAGCTCCTACGAGCAGTACTTC.

CDR3 coding DNA: TGTGCCAGCAGTAGAGGGGGACTAGCGGGAGGGCTGTACGAGCAGTACTTC. This encodes CASSRGGLAGGLYEQYF. This chain joins TRBV4-2 and TRBJ2-7, with TRBD2 matching over 16 bases. Germline CDR1 is LGHNA and CDR2 is YNFKEQ. This CDR3 is 17 amino acids long. The trim removed 6 bases at V and 4 bases at J, leaving 9 bases unmatched.

Worth noting for this clone: The junction shows a germline mismatch at one end, possibly a read error. This sequence joins TRBV7-7 and TRBJ2-7, with 9 bases matching TRBD1. CDR3 length equals 14 residues. Germline assignment: CDR1 SSHAT and CDR2 FNYEAQ (reference sequence). The DNA of the CDR3 is TGTGCTAGCAGCCCAGGGACAGGGAGCTACGAGCAGTACTTC. Amino acids: CASSPGTGSYEQYF.

The sample holds a few counts of this clone. This sequence joins TRBV18 and TRBJ2-5; TRBD1 is a possible D gene (6 bases). Per germline, CDR1 KGHSH and CDR2 LQKENI. The CDR3 is 12 residues long. V dropped 5 bases and J dropped 13 bases, with 17 bases sitting between them. CDR3 DNA: TGTGCCAGCTCAGAGAGGCGGACAGCTTGGTACTTC. It codes for CASSERRTAWYF.

This clone was seen a few times. The chain joins TRBV5-1 to TRBJ2-3; D is ambiguous. CDR3 length: 14 residues. In germline, CDR1 is SGHRS, CDR2 YFSETQ. V was clipped by 3 bases and J by 2 bases, with 10 bases between them. CDR3 sequence (DNA): TGCGCCAGCAGCTGGCCCCTTAACACAGATACGCAGTATTTT. This translates into CASSWPLNTDTQYF.

A single count supports this clone. The chain joins TRBV15 to TRBJ2-3; the match to TRBD1 covers 11 bases. The length of the CDR3 is 16 residues. Trimming cost V 4 bases and J 2 bases; bases outside gene matches: 5. Germline values: CDR1 LNHNV, CDR2 YYDKDF (reference sequence). CDR3 protein: CATSTGQGANTDTQYF. The CDR3, as DNA: TGTGCCACCAGCACAGGACAGGGGGCGAACACAGATACGCAGTATTTT.

Notes on this clone: Other nucleotide sequences in the sample specify the same CDR3. The chain uses TRBV29-1 and TRBJ1-3; D might be TRBD1 (6 bases). V shed 4 bases and J shed 2 bases, with 6 bases lying between them. This CDR3 region has 12 residues. Germline V lookup: CDR1 SQVTM, CDR2 ANQGSEA. The CDR3 region is CSVAGAGNTIYF. The CDR3 DNA sequence: TGCAGCGTTGCAGGGGCTGGAAACACCATATATTTT.

J is TRBJ2-7 and V is TRBV5-1, with 11 bases lining up with TRBD1. The CDR3 runs to 15 residues. CDR1 is SGHRS and CDR2 is YFSETQ in the germline V gene. Germline trimming cut 0 bases from V and 5 bases from J; bases unmatched to any gene: 4. The CDR3 spells CASSLVRTGGHEQYF. CDR3 nucleotide sequence: TGCGCCAGCAGCTTGGTTCGGACAGGGGGCCACGAGCAGTACTTC.

This clone was counted between two and nine times. The chain is built from TRBV7-2 and TRBJ2-1; 12 nucleotides align to TRBD2. The CDR3 spans 19 residues. V was pared by 5 bases and J by 0 bases, with 11 bases of the junction left unmatched. Per germline, CDR1 SGHTA and CDR2 FQGNSA. CDR3 sequence: CASSMTSGSLFSSYNEQFF. CDR3 sequence (DNA): TGTGCCAGCAGCATGACTAGCGGGAGTCTCTTTAGCTCCTACAATGAGCAGTTCTTC.

The chain carries TRBV25-1 and TRBJ1-1; TRBD1 might be the D (6 bases). Trimming took off 4 bases at V and 8 bases at J, with 14 bases between the two ends. The CDR3 is 13 amino acids. CDR1 is MGHDK and CDR2 is SYGVNS in the germline V gene. DNA of the CDR3: TGTGCCAGCAGTGGATACAGGGTAGAGGAAGCTTTCTTT. Its translation is CASSGYRVEEAFF.

CDR3 nucleotide sequence: TGTGCCAGCAGCTTTTCCGGGACTAGCGATTACAATGAGCAGTTCTTC. It encodes CASSFSGTSDYNEQFF. The rearrangement joins TRBV11-2 to TRBJ2-1; 10 bases align to TRBD2. J lost 4 bases, V lost 3 bases, and 6 bases had no gene match. CDR3 size: 16 residues. Germline V lookup: CDR1 SGHAT, CDR2 FQNNGV.

The chain uses TRBV10-3 and TRBJ2-7, with 7 nucleotides matching TRBD2. The CDR3 sequence is 14 residues long. V lost 6 bases and J lost 5; bases outside the gene matches: 10. The germline CDR1 and CDR2 sequences are ENHRY and SYGVKD. The CDR3 sequence is CAIRDSGGSNEQYF. The CDR3 bases are TGTGCCATCAGGGACTCAGGCGGGAGTAACGAGCAGTACTTC.

On this clone itself: Other DNA sequences in this sample translate to the same CDR3. The chain carries TRBV18 and TRBJ2-7, with 7 nucleotides matching TRBD1. J lost 4 bases, V lost 3 bases, and 3 bases had no gene match. This CDR3 has 13 amino acids. CDR1 and CDR2 from the germline V gene are KGHSH and LQKENI. CDR3: CASSPGQKYEQYF. DNA of the CDR3: TGTGCCAGCTCACCGGGACAGAAATACGAGCAGTACTTC. Filled out from reference TRBV18 and TRBJ2-7, the complete variable domain reads NAGVMQNPRHLVRRRGQEARLRCSPMKGHSHVYWYRQLPEEGLKFMVYLQKENIIDESGMPKERFSAEFPKEGPSILRIQQVVRGDSAAYFCASSPGQKYEQYFGPGTRLTVT.

The chain has TRBV5-1 and TRBJ1-5; D possibly corresponds to TRBD1 (5 bases). The CDR3 is made up of 15 amino acids. Germline-derived CDR1 and CDR2 are SGHRS and YFSETQ. The ends were cut back, 3 bases at V and 0 bases at J, with 10 bases in the middle. The CDR3 sequence: CASSYTGSSNQPQHF. CDR3 sequence (DNA): TGCGCCAGCAGCTATACAGGCTCTAGCAATCAGCCCCAGCATTTT.

The chain recombines TRBV28 with TRBJ2-5, with a tentative D call TRBD2 (6 bases). V was trimmed by 8 bases and J by 5 bases, leaving 9 bases between them. The CDR3 is 11 residues long. Per germline, CDR1 MDHEN and CDR2 SYDVKM. In DNA, the CDR3 is TGTGCCAGCGGAGGGTGGGAGACCCAGTACTTC. Translation: CASGGWETQYF.

This clone occurred once. The chain couples TRBV7-9 to TRBJ2-1; no clear D. Trimming took off 10 bases at V and 0 bases at J, with 13 bases between the two ends. Per the germline V gene, CDR1 is SEHNR and CDR2 is FQNEAQ (reference sequence). The CDR3 is 14 amino acids. CDR3 nucleotides: TGTGCCACCCTATACCAAAACTCCTACAATGAGCAGTTCTTC. Amino acid sequence: CATLYQNSYNEQFF.

The V and J genes are TRBV29-1 and TRBJ1-1, with D unclear. Trimming removed 4 bases at V and 8 bases at J, with 23 bases between. Germline CDR1 reads SQVTM; CDR2 reads ANQGSEA. The CDR3 has 15 amino acids. The CDR3 loop is CSVGPAEGRTKEAFF. The CDR3 DNA follows: TGCAGCGTTGGCCCAGCGGAGGGAAGAACGAAGGAAGCTTTCTTT.

The chain uses TRBV4-3 and TRBJ2-3; perhaps TRBD2 as D (5 bases). This CDR3 region has 17 residues. V shed 0 bases and J shed 3 bases, with 16 bases lying between them. The germline CDR1 and CDR2 sequences are LGHNA and YSLEER. The CDR3 nucleotides are TGCGCCAGCAGCCAAGAGTGGGGAAAATGGAGGACAGATACGCAGTATTTT. It translates to CASSQEWGKWRTDTQYF.

The gene calls are TRBV4-3 and TRBJ2-6; TRBD1 matches 9 bases. The CDR3 has 18 residues. V lost 4 bases and J lost 1; bases outside the gene matches: 8. The germline gives CDR1 LGHNA, CDR2 YSLEER. The CDR3 DNA sequence: TGCGCCAGCAGCCTTACCGGGACAGGGTCATCTGGGGCCAACGTCCTGACTTTC. It specifies CASSLTGTGSSGANVLTF.

The rearrangement uses TRBV10-2 and TRBJ2-2; the D gene is possibly TRBD1 (5 bases). The CDR3 totals 14 residues. Germline V gene lookup returns CDR1 WSHSY and CDR2 SAAADI. Trimming shortened V by 6 bases and J by 0 bases, and 8 bases separated the two germline ends. The CDR3 loop is CASRDNTNTGELFF. The CDR3 DNA reads TGCGCCAGCAGGGACAACACGAACACCGGGGAGCTGTTTTTT.

This clone showed up just a few times. V usage is TRBV29-1 and J usage is TRBJ2-1; a weak D match, TRBD2 (5 bases). The V end lost 7 bases, the J end lost 0 bases, and 13 bases lay between the germline ends. CDR1 SQVTM and CDR2 ANQGSEA come from the germline V gene. The CDR3 is 14 residues long. This CDR3 is CSGKGRGSYNEQFF. Written as DNA, the CDR3 is TGCAGCGGTAAAGGGAGAGGCTCCTACAATGAGCAGTTCTTC.

The genes are TRBV29-1 and TRBJ1-1, with D tentatively TRBD1 (5 bases). CDR1 SQVTM and CDR2 ANQGSEA come from the germline V gene. V was clipped by 7 bases and J by 7 bases, with 16 bases between them. CDR3 length equals 12 residues. The CDR3 sequence is CSAQGGPSEAFF. CDR3 DNA: TGCAGCGCTCAGGGCGGCCCGAGTGAAGCTTTCTTT.

CDR3 loop: CATSRGLGVGNEQFF. The CDR3 region has the DNA TGTGCCACCAGCAGAGGTCTAGGGGTGGGGAATGAGCAGTTCTTC. The chain recombines TRBV15 with TRBJ2-1; D possibly corresponds to TRBD1 (5 bases). CDR1 is LNHNV and CDR2 is YYDKDF in the germline V gene (reference sequence). The CDR3 is 15 amino acids. V was shortened by 1 base and J by 7 bases, with 14 bases between the two germline ends.

The chain has TRBV29-1 and TRBJ1-1; D remains unclear. Trimming removed 4 bases from V and 6 bases from J, with 9 bases in between. This CDR3 region has 11 residues. CDR1 SQVTM and CDR2 ANQGSEA come from the germline V gene. The CDR3 is CSVVQKAEAFF. The DNA for the CDR3 is TGCAGCGTTGTGCAGAAAGCTGAAGCTTTCTTT.

This chain joins TRBV5-1 and TRBJ2-7, with 7 bases lining up with TRBD1. The trim removed 4 bases at V and 4 bases at J, leaving 8 bases unmatched. The length of the CDR3 is 14 residues. Looked up from germline, CDR1 is SGHRS and CDR2 is YFSETQ. CDR3 amino acids: CASSAQTGSYEQYF. The CDR3 DNA is TGCGCCAGCAGCGCCCAGACAGGGTCGTACGAGCAGTACTTC. Looking up the rest from reference TRBV5-1 and TRBJ2-7 gives the full variable domain: KAGVTQTPRYLIKTRGQQVTLSCSPISGHRSVSWYQQTPGQGLQFLFEYFSETQRNKGNFPGRFSGRQFSNSRSEMNVSTLELGDSALYLCASSAQTGSYEQYFGPGTRLTVT.

This clone was seen only a few times. V gene TRBV6-5 combines with J gene TRBJ1-1; tentatively, D is TRBD1 (6 bases). The CDR3 extends over 14 amino acids. Germline V lookup: CDR1 MNHEY, CDR2 SVGAGI. V lost 5 bases and J lost 2, with 12 bases in between. The CDR3 loop is CASSRRGPNTEAFF. In DNA form, the CDR3 reads TGTGCCAGCAGTCGCAGGGGCCCAAACACTGAAGCTTTCTTT.

This clone was seen a few times. The rearrangement uses TRBV5-6 and TRBJ1-5, with D hard to call. The V end was cut by 4 bases, the J end by 7 bases, with 15 bases between. CDR1 and CDR2 from the germline V gene are SGHDT and YYEEEE. This CDR3 contains 14 residues. The CDR3 region is CASSLGVTEQPQHF. DNA of the CDR3: TGTGCCAGCAGCCTCGGGGTTACGGAACAGCCCCAGCATTTT.

The V and J genes are TRBV10-1 and TRBJ1-2; D gene unclear. Trimming pared 10 bases from V and 6 bases from J, leaving 18 bases between. Germline V CDR1 and CDR2: WNHNN, SYGVQD (reference sequence). The length of the CDR3 is 13 residues. CDR3 sequence reads: CATSTGGPNGYTF. The DNA of the CDR3 is TGCGCCACCTCCACCGGTGGTCCCAATGGCTACACCTTC.

Of note for this clone: The junction differs from germline at one of its ends, possibly a read error. The chain employs TRBV7-7 and TRBJ2-1; 7 bases agree with TRBD2. This CDR3 has 14 amino acids. Germline CDR1 reads SSHAT; CDR2 reads FNYEAQ (reference sequence). In DNA form, the CDR3 reads TGTGCTAGCAGCTTAGAGACTAGCCAGGGTGAGCAGTTCTTC. Its translation is CASSLETSQGEQFF.

This chain connects TRBV7-2 to TRBJ2-7; D gene ambiguous. The germline V and J ends were trimmed by 1 base and 0 bases, with 10 bases remaining between them. The CDR3 runs 15 residues. CDR1 is SGHTA, CDR2 FQGNSA, per germline. The CDR3 loop reads CASSLGPGSSYEQYF. CDR3 in DNA: TGTGCCAGCAGCTTAGGTCCAGGCAGCTCCTACGAGCAGTACTTC.